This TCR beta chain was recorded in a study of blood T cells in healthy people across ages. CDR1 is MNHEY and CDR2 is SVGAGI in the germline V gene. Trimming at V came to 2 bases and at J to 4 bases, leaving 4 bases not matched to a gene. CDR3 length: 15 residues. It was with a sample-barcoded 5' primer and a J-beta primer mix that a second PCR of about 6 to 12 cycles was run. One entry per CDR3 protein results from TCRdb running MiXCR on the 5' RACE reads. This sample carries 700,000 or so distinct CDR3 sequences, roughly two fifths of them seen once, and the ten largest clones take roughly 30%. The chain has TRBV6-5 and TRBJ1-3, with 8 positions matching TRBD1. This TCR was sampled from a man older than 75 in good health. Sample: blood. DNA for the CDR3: TGTGCCAGCAGTTACAGGACAGGGAGCGGAAACACCATATATTTT. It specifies CASSYRTGSGNTIYF.